This is a list of T cell receptor beta chains from one sample in a study of blood T cell repertoires in COVID-19. The assay was immunoSEQ multiplex PCR, and TCRdb's table has in-frame clones only and misses some. The sample records approximately 250,000 clones, around 90% being singletons. The sequencing input was PBMCs or T cells enriched from blood (not recorded which). The origin of the receptors is a man in his forties or fifties who had been exposed to COVID-19. CDR3s include the opening cysteine and the closing phenylalanine or tryptophan. Each record gives: J gene, D gene, clone size, V gene, CDR3 DNA, CDR3 protein. D genes are given only for firm matches. The size of a clone is reported for some rows only, either as once, few or many, or as a class for expanded clones.

J: TRBJ2-1
D: TRBD1
size: .
V: TRBV29-1
DNA: TGCAGCGTTGAAGGCGCCTTACAGGGGGGAGGGCAGTTCTTC
CDR3: CSVEGALQGGGQFF

J: TRBJ2-1
D: TRBD2
size: .
V: TRBV9
DNA: TGTGCCAGCAGCGCTCCCGGGACTAGCAATGAGCAGTTCTTC
CDR3: CASSAPGTSNEQFF

J: TRBJ2-5
D: TRBD2
size: .
V: TRBV11-2
DNA: TGTGCCAGCAGCGCGCCCATAGCGGGGTACCAAGAGACCCAGTACTTC
CDR3: CASSAPIAGYQETQYF

J: TRBJ2-1
D: .
size: once
V: TRBV11-2
DNA: TGTGCCAGCAGCTTAGAGCCTAGCCGAGACAATGAGCAGTTCTTC
CDR3: CASSLEPSRDNEQFF

J: TRBJ2-1
D: .
size: .
V: TRBV24-1
DNA: TGTGCCACCAGTGATTCTCCAACCAGTGAGCAGTTCTTC
CDR3: CATSDSPTSEQFF

J: TRBJ2-7
D: TRBD1
size: .
V: TRBV5-6
DNA: TGTGCCAGCAGCCCCTTGGGGACAGGGGTCGAGCAGTACTTC
CDR3: CASSPLGTGVEQYF

J: TRBJ2-7
D: .
size: .
V: TRBV28
DNA: TGTGCCAGCAGTATGGGGGGGGCTTCGTACGAGCAGTACTTC
CDR3: CASSMGGASYEQYF

J: TRBJ1-2
D: TRBD1
size: .
V: TRBV28
DNA: TGTGCCAGCAGTTATACCGGGACAGGGACCTTCTATGGCTACACCTTC
CDR3: CASSYTGTGTFYGYTF

J: TRBJ1-1
D: .
size: .
V: TRBV27
DNA: TGTGCCAGCAGTTTGGGAGGGGCAGGCACTGAAGCTTTCTTT
CDR3: CASSLGGAGTEAFF

J: TRBJ2-5
D: TRBD1
size: .
V: TRBV9
DNA: TGTGCCAGCAGCGCTACAGGGGGTAGAGAGACCCAGTACTTC
CDR3: CASSATGGRETQYF

J: TRBJ2-1
D: .
size: .
V: TRBV27
DNA: TGTGCCAGCAGTCCTTTCGGACTGGGCACCCTCAATGAGCAGTTCTTC
CDR3: CASSPFGLGTLNEQFF